This paragraph covers one T cell receptor beta chain sequence. V lost 4 bases and J lost 10; bases outside the gene matches: 8. The germline gives CDR1 SGHNT, CDR2 YYREEE (reference sequence). The CDR3 contains 14 residues. The PCR employed 60 Vbeta primers together with 13 Jbeta primers. Sequenced by immunoSEQ multiplex PCR; TCRdb stores in-frame clones only, minus some. The table lists over 150,000 clones, 79% of them singletons. The data are from a study of cytomegalovirus exposure and HLA in healthy donors. This chain connects TRBV5-4 to TRBJ2-1, with 10 nucleotides matching TRBD2. This receptor was obtained from a man aged 35 to 55 in good health and CMV-seronegative. Sequencing used PBMCs. The CDR3 here is CASSQREGLREQFF. The CDR3 coding sequence is TGTGCCAGCAGCCAGCGGGAGGGCCTTAGGGAGCAGTTCTTC.